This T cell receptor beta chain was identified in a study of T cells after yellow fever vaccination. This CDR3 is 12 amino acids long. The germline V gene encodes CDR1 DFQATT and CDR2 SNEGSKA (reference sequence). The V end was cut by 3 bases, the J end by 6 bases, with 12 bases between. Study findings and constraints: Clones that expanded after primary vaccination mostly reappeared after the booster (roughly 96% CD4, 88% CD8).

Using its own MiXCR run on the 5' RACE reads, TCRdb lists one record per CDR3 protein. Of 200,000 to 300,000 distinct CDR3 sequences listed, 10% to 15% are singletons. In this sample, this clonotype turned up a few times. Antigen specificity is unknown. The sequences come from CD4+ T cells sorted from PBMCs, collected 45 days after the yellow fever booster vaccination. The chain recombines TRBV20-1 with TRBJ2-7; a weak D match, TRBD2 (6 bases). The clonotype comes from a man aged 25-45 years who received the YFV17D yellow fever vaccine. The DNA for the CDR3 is TGCAGTGCTAGTGGTCCGGGGGTCGAGCAGTACTTC. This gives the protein CSASGPGVEQYF.